This T cell receptor (beta chain) emerged from a study of blood T cell repertoires in COVID-19. Study information: The United States, Italy and Spain provided the acute and convalescent COVID-19 samples. Sources were T cells, B-cell-depleted T cells, or PBMCs; the material itself was cDNA or gDNA.

The CDR3 sequence is 16 residues long. The germline CDR1 and CDR2 sequences are MNHEY and SVGEGT. The V gene end was trimmed by 5 bases and the J gene end by 0 bases; junction bases not matched to a gene: 9. In the authors' workflow: Amplification of reference gene primers was used by the study to estimate nucleated cell counts. Profiling relied on immunoSEQ multiplex PCR, and the TCRdb table lists in-frame clones only, not all of them. V and J calls and clone size are copied from that table; D and trimming were computed from the DNA. The table records under 100,000 clones, 70% to 90% of them present only once.

The chain joins TRBV6-2 or TRBV6-3 to TRBJ1-1, with TRBD1 identical over 7 bases. The receptor was isolated from a human donor in a cohort sampled during active COVID-19. The source material was peripheral blood. Written as DNA, the CDR3 is TGTGCCAGCAGTAAGACAGGGTTGTGGATGAACACTGAAGCTTTCTTT. Protein sequence: CASSKTGLWMNTEAFF.